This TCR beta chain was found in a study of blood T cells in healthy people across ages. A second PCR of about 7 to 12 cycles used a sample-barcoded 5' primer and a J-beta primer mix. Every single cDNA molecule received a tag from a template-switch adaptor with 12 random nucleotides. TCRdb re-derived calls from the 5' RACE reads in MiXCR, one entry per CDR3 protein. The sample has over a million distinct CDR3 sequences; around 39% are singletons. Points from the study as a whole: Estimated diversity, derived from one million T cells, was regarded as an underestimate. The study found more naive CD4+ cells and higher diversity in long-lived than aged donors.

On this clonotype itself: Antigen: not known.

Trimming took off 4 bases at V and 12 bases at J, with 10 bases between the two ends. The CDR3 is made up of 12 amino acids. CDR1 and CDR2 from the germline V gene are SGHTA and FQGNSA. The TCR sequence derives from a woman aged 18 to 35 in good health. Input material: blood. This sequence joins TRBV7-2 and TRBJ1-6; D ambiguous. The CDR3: CASSSTSEPLHF. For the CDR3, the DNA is TGTGCCAGCAGCTCAACTTCTGAACCCCTCCACTTT.